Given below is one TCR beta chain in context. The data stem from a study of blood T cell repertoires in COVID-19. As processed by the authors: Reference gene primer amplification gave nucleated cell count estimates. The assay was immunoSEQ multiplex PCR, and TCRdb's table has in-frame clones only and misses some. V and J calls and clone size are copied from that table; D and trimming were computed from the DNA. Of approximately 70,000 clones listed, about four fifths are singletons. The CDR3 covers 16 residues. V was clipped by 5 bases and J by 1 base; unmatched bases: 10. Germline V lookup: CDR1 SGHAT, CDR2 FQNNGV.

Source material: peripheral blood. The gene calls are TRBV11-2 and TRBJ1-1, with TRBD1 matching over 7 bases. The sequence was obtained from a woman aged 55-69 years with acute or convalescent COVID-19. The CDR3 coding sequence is TGTGCCAGCAGCCCCAGGACAGGTCTTAAGAACACTGAAGCTTTCTTT. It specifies CASSPRTGLKNTEAFF.